These 19 T cell receptor beta chains originate from one sample sequenced in a study of blood T cell repertoires in COVID-19. Assay: immunoSEQ multiplex PCR; the TCRdb copy retains only in-frame clones and omits some. Of about 82,000 clones in the sample, approximately 86% were seen once. The sequenced sample consisted of peripheral blood. Receptors originate from a man at least 80 years old with active or convalescent COVID-19.

This chain uses TRBV6-1 with TRBJ2-7, with a possible D match to TRBD1 (6 bases). The CDR3 has 14 residues. V was trimmed by 1 base and J by 0 bases, leaving 7 bases between them. The V gene's germline CDR1 is MNHNS and CDR2 SASEGT. The CDR3 bases are TGTGCCAGCAGTGAAGGGACAGACTCCTACGAGCAGTACGTC. Translation: CASSEGTDSYEQYV.

The chain has TRBV19 and TRBJ1-5; 7 bases line up with TRBD1. CDR3 length: 15 residues. V shed 5 bases and J 3 bases; nucleotides not matched to a gene: 7. CDR1 is LNHDA and CDR2 is SQIVND in the germline V gene (reference sequence). DNA of the CDR3: TGTGCCAGTAGTGTACAGGGGACCCTCAATCAGCCCCAGCATTTT. Encoded protein: CASSVQGTLNQPQHF.

In this sample, this clone turned up once. The chain couples TRBV5-1 to TRBJ2-3; TRBD2 matches at 10 bases. From germline, CDR1 is SGHRS and CDR2 YFSETQ. V dropped 0 bases and J dropped 4; count of bases not matched to a gene: 5. The CDR3 consists of 16 residues. The CDR3 protein is CASSLELAGVSDTQYF. CDR3 nucleotides: TGCGCCAGCAGCTTGGAGCTAGCGGGAGTATCAGATACGCAGTATTTT.

The chain links TRBV19 to TRBJ1-5, with 9 bases fitting TRBD1. V was clipped by 5 bases and J by 7 bases; unmatched bases: 12. CDR1 is LNHDA and CDR2 is SQIVND in the germline V gene (reference sequence). The length of the CDR3 is 16 residues. DNA for the CDR3: TGTGCCAGTAGTCCCCTCCTGGGACAGGGAGGGCAGCCCCAGCATTTT. Its protein product is CASSPLLGQGGQPQHF.

The chain recombines TRBV27 with TRBJ2-2; no clear D gene. This CDR3 has 14 amino acids. Trimming removed 3 bases at V and 4 bases at J, with 9 bases between. In germline, CDR1 is MNHEY, CDR2 SMNVEV (reference sequence). Here the CDR3 reads CASSFIEATGELFF. Here the CDR3 DNA reads TGTGCCAGCAGTTTTATAGAGGCCACCGGGGAGCTGTTTTTT.

The chain uses TRBV18 and TRBJ1-1; a possible D gene is TRBD1 (6 bases). CDR1 and CDR2 from the germline V gene are KGHSH and LQKENI. There are 16 residues in the CDR3. V was trimmed by 6 bases and J by 0 bases, leaving 17 bases between them. CDR3 loop: CASSQTGGPLNTEAFF. The CDR3 DNA is TGTGCCAGCTCCCAGACAGGAGGCCCGTTGAACACTGAAGCTTTCTTT.

CDR3 nucleotides: TGCGCCAGCAGCGGTGGACAGGGATTAGAGACCCAGTACTTC. Translating gives CASSGGQGLETQYF. The chain joins TRBV5-1 to TRBJ2-5, with 8 bases lining up with TRBD1. CDR3 length: 14 amino acids. Germline V CDR1 and CDR2: SGHRS, YFSETQ. The J segment lost 4 bases and the V segment lost 4 bases, leaving 6 bases of the junction unmatched.

J is TRBJ2-1 and V is TRBV25-1, with D possibly matching TRBD2 (5 bases). Germline loops: CDR1 MGHDK, CDR2 SYGVNS. V was pared by 6 bases and J by 3 bases, with 12 bases between. There are 14 residues in the CDR3. CDR3 DNA: TGTGCCAGCAGAAGGACGGGGAACTACAATGAGCAGTTCTTC. It is translated as CASRRTGNYNEQFF.

The gene calls are TRBV6-5 and TRBJ1-5, with 8 bases identical to TRBD1. This CDR3 has 15 residues. V lost 6 bases and J lost 3; bases outside the gene matches: 7. Germline V gives CDR1 MNHEY, CDR2 SVGAGI. CDR3 loop: CASRPQGAANQPQHF. CDR3 DNA: TGTGCCAGCAGACCGCAGGGGGCCGCCAATCAGCCCCAGCATTTT.

The chain joins TRBV2 to TRBJ2-3; D is possibly TRBD1 (6 bases). The V and J ends lost 6 bases and 2 bases respectively, with 12 bases between them. The CDR3 loop spans 14 amino acids. Germline loops: CDR1 SNHLY, CDR2 FYNNEI. CDR3 nucleotides: TGTGCCAGCAGACCGACAGGCCCCACAGATACGCAGTATTTT. This encodes CASRPTGPTDTQYF.

J is TRBJ1-1 and V is TRBV6-2 or TRBV6-3, with D possibly TRBD1 on 5 matching bases. V was clipped by 2 bases and J by 4 bases, with 8 bases between them. The germline V gene has CDR1 MNHEY and CDR2 SVGEGT. The CDR3 length is 13 residues. CDR3 amino acids: CASSYGGLTEAFF. The CDR3, as DNA: TGTGCCAGCAGTTACGGGGGACTCACTGAAGCTTTCTTT.

The J gene is TRBJ1-3, the V gene TRBV11-3, with D unclear. Trimming took 2 bases from V and 1 from J, leaving 9 bases between them. Germline-derived CDR1 and CDR2 are SGHNT and YENEEA. The length of the CDR3 is 15 residues. CDR3 amino acids: CASSLFSGSGNTIYF. The CDR3 region has the DNA TGTGCCAGCAGCTTATTCTCAGGTTCTGGAAACACCATATATTTT.

This clone was seen a few times. This chain uses TRBV3-1 (or the pseudogene TRBV3-2) with TRBJ2-1; TRBD2 might be the D (5 bases). The V gene lost 4 bases and the J gene lost 1 base, with 17 bases spanning the gap. The CDR3 loop spans 17 amino acids. Germline V CDR1 and CDR2: LGHDT, YNNKEL (reference sequence). The CDR3 sequence: CASSPEGIALSYNEQFF. In nucleotides, the CDR3 is TGTGCCAGCAGCCCCGAGGGAATAGCCCTTTCCTACAATGAGCAGTTCTTC.

This chain links TRBV29-1 with TRBJ2-2; 9 bases match TRBD1. After removal of 4 bases from V and 5 bases from J, the junction contained 11 bases not matched to a gene. The CDR3 is 16 amino acids. CDR1 and CDR2 from the germline V gene are SQVTM and ANQGSEA. The CDR3 sequence is CSVADRGESRTGELFF. CDR3 DNA sequence: TGCAGCGTTGCCGACAGGGGGGAGTCTAGAACCGGGGAGCTGTTTTTT.

The chain combines TRBV28 with TRBJ2-7; D is uncertain. CDR3 size: 10 residues. V dropped 8 bases and J dropped 2 bases, with 4 bases sitting between them. Per the germline V gene, CDR1 is MDHEN and CDR2 is SYDVKM. CDR3 amino acids: CASGPYEQYV. Here the CDR3 DNA reads TGTGCCAGCGGCCCCTACGAGCAGTACGTC.

This rearrangement joins TRBV6-5 to TRBJ1-1; D is unclear. The CDR3 consists of 13 residues. CDR1 and CDR2 (germline): MNHEY, SVGAGI. The V end lost 2 bases, the J end lost 5 bases, and 9 bases lay between the germline ends. The CDR3 region is CASSYLPRTEAFF. The DNA for the CDR3 is TGTGCCAGCAGTTACCTACCCCGGACTGAAGCTTTCTTT.

The V call is TRBV5-1, the J call TRBJ1-4; a weak D match, TRBD1 (6 bases). The germline V gene has CDR1 SGHRS and CDR2 YFSETQ. The CDR3 consists of 16 residues. Trimming pared 0 bases from V and 1 base from J, leaving 10 bases between. CDR3 sequence reads: CASSLGLRGTNEKLFF. DNA for the CDR3: TGCGCCAGCAGCTTGGGCCTCAGGGGAACTAATGAAAAACTGTTTTTT. The whole variable domain, filled in from reference TRBV5-1 and TRBJ1-4, reads KAGVTQTPRYLIKTRGQQVTLSCSPISGHRSVSWYQQTPGQGLQFLFEYFSETQRNKGNFPGRFSGRQFSNSRSEMNVSTLELGDSALYLCASSLGLRGTNEKLFFGSGTQLSVL.

The V gene is TRBV18, the J gene TRBJ2-4; D may be TRBD1 (6 bases). Germline CDR1 is KGHSH and CDR2 is LQKENI. The CDR3 extends over 15 amino acids. Trimming took off 2 bases at V and 3 bases at J, with 11 bases between the two ends. The CDR3 sequence: CASSPDRSVKNIQYF. For the CDR3, the DNA is TGTGCCAGCTCACCAGACAGGAGTGTCAAAAACATTCAGTACTTC.

The V and J genes are TRBV5-1 and TRBJ1-6; 7 nucleotides match TRBD1. This CDR3 comprises 17 residues. Germline V lookup: CDR1 SGHRS, CDR2 YFSETQ. V lost 0 bases, J lost 10 bases, and 13 bases stayed unmatched. The CDR3 region is CASSLAPGQPPTSPLHF. In DNA form, the CDR3 reads TGCGCCAGCAGCTTGGCACCGGGACAGCCACCAACATCACCCCTCCACTTT.